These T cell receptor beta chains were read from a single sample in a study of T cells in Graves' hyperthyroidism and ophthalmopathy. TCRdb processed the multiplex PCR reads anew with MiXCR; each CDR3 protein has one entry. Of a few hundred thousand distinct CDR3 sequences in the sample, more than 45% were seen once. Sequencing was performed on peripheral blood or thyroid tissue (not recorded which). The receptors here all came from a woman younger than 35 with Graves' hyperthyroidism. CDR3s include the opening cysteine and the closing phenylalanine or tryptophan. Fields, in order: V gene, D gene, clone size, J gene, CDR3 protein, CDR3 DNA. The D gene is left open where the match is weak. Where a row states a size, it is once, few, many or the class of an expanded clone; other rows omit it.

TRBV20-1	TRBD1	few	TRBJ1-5	CSAYGQGDQPQHF	TGCAGTGCCTACGGGCAGGGGGATCAGCCCCAGCATTTT
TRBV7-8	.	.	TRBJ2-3	CASSPFYKDTQYF	TGTGCCAGCAGCCCGTTTTACAAAGATACGCAGTATTTT
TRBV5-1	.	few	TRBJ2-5	CASSLVAYQETQYF	TGCGCCAGCAGCTTGGTAGCGTACCAAGAGACCCAGTACTTC
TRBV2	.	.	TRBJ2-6	CASSDGANVLTF	TGTGCCAGCAGTGACGGGGCCAACGTCCTGACTTTC
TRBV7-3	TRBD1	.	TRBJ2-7	CASSQDRGSEQYF	TGCGCCAGCAGCCAGGACAGGGGGTCCGAGCAGTACTTC
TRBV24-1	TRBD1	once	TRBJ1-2	CATSARTGVDYGYTF	TGTGCCACCAGTGCCCGCACAGGGGTCGACTATGGCTACACCTTC
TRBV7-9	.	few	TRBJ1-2	CASSLAGGAVGYGYTF	TGTGCCAGCAGCTTAGCGGGGGGGGCCGTCGGCTATGGCTACACCTTC
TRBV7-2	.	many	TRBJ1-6	CASSPTGTYNSPLHF	TGTGCCAGCAGCCCCACAGGGACCTATAATTCACCCCTCCACTTT
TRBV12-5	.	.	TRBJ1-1	CASGLRGVGTEAFF	TGTGCTAGTGGTTTGCGGGGTGTGGGCACTGAAGCTTTCTTT
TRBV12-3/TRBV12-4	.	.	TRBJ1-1	CASSPPVGGHTEAFF	TGTGCCAGCAGTCCCCCTGTGGGGGGGCACACTGAAGCTTTCTTT
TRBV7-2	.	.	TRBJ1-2	CASGTGGTGVPNGYTF	TGTGCCAGCGGGACGGGGGGTACAGGTGTCCCGAATGGCTACACCTTC
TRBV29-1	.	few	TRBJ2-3	CSVEGRATDTQYF	TGCAGCGTTGAAGGACGAGCTACAGATACGCAGTATTTT
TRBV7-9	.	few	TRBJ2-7	CASSLAVTGTDEQYF	TGTGCCAGCAGCCTGGCGGTAACAGGGACCGACGAGCAGTACTTC
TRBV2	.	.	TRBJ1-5	CASSAGRRNQPQHF	TGTGCCAGCAGTGCCGGGAGGCGCAATCAGCCCCAGCATTTT
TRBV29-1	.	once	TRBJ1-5	CSVEDGGGLHQPQHF	TGCAGCGTTGAAGATGGGGGAGGGCTCCATCAGCCCCAGCATTTT
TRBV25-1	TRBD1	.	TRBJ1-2	CASSPETGPGYTF	TGTGCCAGCTCACCGGAGACAGGGCCTGGCTACACCTTC
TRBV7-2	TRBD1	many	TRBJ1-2	CASSPQGNYGYTF	TGTGCCAGCAGCCCACAGGGGAACTATGGCTACACCTTC
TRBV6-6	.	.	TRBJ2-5	CASRAPEAGETQYF	TGTGCCAGCAGGGCCCCGGAAGCGGGAGAGACCCAGTACTTC
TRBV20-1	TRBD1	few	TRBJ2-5	CSARVQGEETQYF	TGCAGTGCTAGAGTACAGGGGGAAGAGACCCAGTACTTC
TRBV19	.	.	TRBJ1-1	CASSALQVMRAFF	TGTGCCAGTAGTGCTCTGCAGGTCATGAGAGCTTTCTTT
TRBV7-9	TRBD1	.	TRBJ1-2	CASSYQTGGGYTF	TGCGCCAGCAGCTACCAGACAGGGGGCGGCTACACCTTC
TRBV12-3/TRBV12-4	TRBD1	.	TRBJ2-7	CASRDRAAMYEQYF	TGTGCCAGCAGAGACAGGGCGGCTATGTACGAGCAGTACTTC
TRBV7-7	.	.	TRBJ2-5	CASSLGLSVSETQYF	TGTGCTAGCAGCTTAGGGCTGTCGGTGTCGGAGACCCAGTACTTC
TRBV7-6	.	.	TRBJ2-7	CASSARDTPYEQYF	TGTGCCAGCAGCGCACGGGACACCCCCTACGAGCAGTACTTC
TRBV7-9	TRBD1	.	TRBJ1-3	CASSSGQGNYGYTIYF	TGTGCCAGCAGCTCGGGACAGGGAAACTATGGCTACACCATATATTTT
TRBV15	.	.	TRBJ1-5	CATSRGRGHLSNQPQHF	TGTGCCACCAGCAGAGGCAGGGGCCATCTAAGCAATCAGCCCCAGCATTTT
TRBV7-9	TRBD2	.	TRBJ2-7	CASSKLAGANYEQYF	TGTGCCAGCAGCAAATTAGCGGGAGCGAACTACGAGCAGTACTTC
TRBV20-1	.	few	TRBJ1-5	CSAREPGGDQPQHF	TGCAGTGCTAGAGAACCCGGCGGGGATCAGCCCCAGCATTTT